The 27 T cell receptor beta chains given below trace back to one sample, sequenced in a study of breast tumors, draining lymph nodes, adjacent tissues. TCRdb analysed the multiplex PCR reads with MiXCR anew, one entry per CDR3 protein. In the table there are a few hundred thousand distinct CDR3 sequences, under 40% of which are singletons. Breast cancer patients provided tissue from their axillary draining lymph nodes. The sample taken for sequencing was axillary lymph node tissue. These receptors were collected from a female donor with breast cancer. Some clones in this sample may be carry-over from other donors' samples.

This clonotype was counted ten times or more. The V gene is TRBV6-4, the J gene TRBJ1-2, with D tentatively TRBD1 (5 bases). This CDR3 is built from 11 residues. Trimming took 3 bases from V and 8 from J, leaving 7 bases between them. The germline CDR1 and CDR2 sequences are MRHNA and SNTAGT. The CDR3 loop is CASSDKGGYTF. As DNA, the CDR3 is TGTGCCAGCAGTGATAAGGGGGGCTACACCTTC.

This clonotype occurred many times. The J gene is TRBJ2-5, the V gene TRBV19; TRBD2 matches at 14 bases. This CDR3 comprises 14 residues. The V gene end was trimmed by 3 bases and the J gene end by 7 bases; junction bases not matched to a gene: 1. CDR1 LNHDA and CDR2 SQIVND come from the germline V gene (reference sequence). The CDR3 is CASSIGTSGGTQYF. The CDR3, as DNA: TGTGCCAGTAGTATCGGGACTAGCGGGGGGACCCAGTACTTC.

This clonotype was recorded many times. V is TRBV5-1 and J is TRBJ1-2; 7 nucleotides align to TRBD1. Germline V gene lookup returns CDR1 SGHRS and CDR2 YFSETQ. V lost 1 base, J lost 2 bases, and 5 bases stayed unmatched. CDR3 length: 15 residues. The CDR3 coding sequence is TGCGCCAGCAGCTTGACAGGGGCTGTCAACTATGGCTACACCTTC. It encodes CASSLTGAVNYGYTF.

This clonotype was seen ten or more times. The chain joins TRBV18 to TRBJ2-3, with a weak D call TRBD2 (6 bases). Germline V gene lookup returns CDR1 KGHSH and CDR2 LQKENI. Trimming removed 6 bases at V and 7 bases at J, with 17 bases between. The CDR3 is 14 amino acids. The CDR3 region is CASSPPGLVYTQYF. The CDR3 coding sequence is TGTGCCAGCTCCCCGCCGGGACTGGTGTATACGCAGTATTTT. Full variable domain (outside the CDR3, taken from reference TRBV18 and TRBJ2-3): NAGVMQNPRHLVRRRGQEARLRCSPMKGHSHVYWYRQLPEEGLKFMVYLQKENIIDESGMPKERFSAEFPKEGPSILRIQQVVRGDSAAYFCASSPPGLVYTQYFGPGTRLTVL.

This clonotype was observed a handful of times. The rearrangement links TRBV24-1 to TRBJ2-1; D is possibly TRBD1 (6 bases). V was trimmed by 2 bases and J by 7 bases, leaving 8 bases between them. Germline CDR1 and CDR2: KGHDR and SFDVKD. The CDR3 is 13 residues long. The CDR3 sequence is CATSDWGQNEQFF. The CDR3 region has the DNA TGTGCCACCAGTGATTGGGGACAAAATGAGCAGTTCTTC.

This clonotype was observed a few times. A much larger clone lies a single base off, so this may be a read error. The chain carries TRBV7-2 and TRBJ2-5; the D is unclear. The germline V gene encodes CDR1 SGHTA and CDR2 FQGNSA. CDR3 length: 14 residues. CDR3 DNA: TGTGCCAGCAGCGTGAGACAAACCCAAGGGACCCAGTACTTC. Translating it yields CASSVRQTQGTQYF.

A remark on this clonotype: The CDR3 ends on some other residue instead of the conserved phenylalanine or tryptophan, so this is likely a read error. The DNA is left out, because the CDR3 cannot be placed on it with certainty; the CDR3 is given as TCRdb lists it. The rearrangement links TRBV19 to TRBJ2-6. From germline, CDR1 is LNHDA and CDR2 SQIVND (reference sequence). The CDR3 is made up of 10 amino acids, end residues included. The CDR3 sequence: CASSMWVLNT.

The chain's CDR3 is CASSYSIGNTIYF. Written as DNA, the CDR3 is TGTGCCAGCAGTTACTCGATAGGAAACACCATATATTTT. This chain joins TRBV6-2 or TRBV6-3 and TRBJ1-3; D call uncertain. Trimming left V 0 bases short and J 4 bases short, with 4 bases between. The CDR3 extends over 13 amino acids. Germline loops: CDR1 MNHEY, CDR2 SVGEGT.

In DNA form, the CDR3 reads TGTGCCAGCTCACCACGGGACATGCCATCCAACTATGGCTACACCTTC. Its translation: CASSPRDMPSNYGYTF. The V gene is TRBV18, the J gene TRBJ1-2; the D gene is possibly TRBD1 (6 bases). V was shortened by 1 base and J by 2 bases, with 14 bases between the two germline ends. This CDR3 has 16 amino acids. Germline V gene lookup returns CDR1 KGHSH and CDR2 LQKENI.

This clonotype occurred many times. This chain joins TRBV9 and TRBJ2-7; TRBD2 matches 9 bases. This CDR3 contains 16 residues. After removal of 0 bases from V and 7 bases from J, the junction contained 11 bases not matched to a gene. CDR1 is SGDLS, CDR2 YYNGEE, per germline. CDR3 in amino acids: CASSVGGGRDREEQYF. Here the CDR3 DNA reads TGTGCCAGCAGCGTAGGAGGCGGGAGGGACCGCGAAGAGCAGTACTTC.

This chain connects TRBV6-5 to TRBJ2-1; D gene ambiguous. The V and J ends lost 0 bases and 0 bases respectively, with 9 bases between them. The CDR3 runs 16 residues. Germline CDR1 reads MNHEY; CDR2 reads SVGAGI. CDR3: CASSYSHESSYNEQFF. Written as DNA, the CDR3 is TGTGCCAGCAGTTACTCGCACGAGAGCTCCTACAATGAGCAGTTCTTC.

This clonotype is medium-sized within its sample. V is TRBV19 and J is TRBJ1-2; TRBD1 is a possible D gene (6 bases). Trimming cost V 4 bases and J 8 bases, with 17 bases left between them. Germline V gene lookup returns CDR1 LNHDA and CDR2 SQIVND (reference sequence). The CDR3 has 14 amino acids. The CDR3 here is CASSTLDRRAGYTF. CDR3 bases: TGTGCCAGTAGTACCCTGGACAGACGGGCCGGCTACACCTTC.

This clonotype was seen at least ten times. The chain uses TRBV9 and TRBJ1-2; TRBD1 matches 8 bases. Per germline, CDR1 SGDLS and CDR2 YYNGEE. The junction had 11 bases not matched to a gene; V was cut back by 2 bases and J by 8 bases. This CDR3 region has 15 residues. In nucleotides, the CDR3 is TGTGCCAGCAGCGTGGGACAGGTACCAGGCGGAGGCTACACCTTC. Translating gives CASSVGQVPGGGYTF.

There are many counts of this clonotype. The chain has TRBV7-6 and TRBJ2-5; 12 bases align to TRBD2. The V segment lost 4 bases and the J segment 3 bases; nucleotides outside the gene matches: 6. CDR3 size: 16 residues. In germline, CDR1 is SGHVS, CDR2 FNYEAQ. The CDR3 region is CASSSWTSGIKETQYF. The CDR3 bases are TGTGCCAGCAGCTCTTGGACTAGCGGGATTAAAGAGACCCAGTACTTC.

The gene calls are TRBV28 and TRBJ2-3; 9 bases fit TRBD2. The CDR3 extends over 14 amino acids. The junction had 5 bases not matched to a gene; V was cut back by 2 bases and J by 8 bases. CDR1 is MDHEN and CDR2 is SYDVKM in the germline V gene. The CDR3 protein is CASSLAGGPVTQYF. CDR3 nucleotide sequence: TGTGCCAGCAGTTTAGCGGGAGGGCCTGTTACGCAGTATTTT.

This clonotype was detected once. V usage is TRBV20-1 and J usage is TRBJ2-1, with 12 bases matching TRBD2. The ends lost 6 bases at V and 10 bases at J; junction bases unmatched: 7. This CDR3 is 13 amino acids long. From germline, CDR1 is DFQATT and CDR2 SNEGSKA (reference sequence). The DNA for the CDR3 is TGCAGTGCAGACCTAGCGGGAGGGTCCGAGCAGTTCTTC. Amino acids: CSADLAGGSEQFF.

This clonotype showed up just a few times. The genes are TRBV28 and TRBJ2-3; the match to TRBD2 covers 7 bases. With V trimmed by 2 bases and J by 4 bases, 9 bases remained unmatched. Germline-derived CDR1 and CDR2 are MDHEN and SYDVKM. This CDR3 region has 16 residues. The CDR3 reads CASSLVGRAGADTQYF. The CDR3 DNA follows: TGTGCCAGCAGTTTAGTGGGGAGGGCAGGTGCAGATACGCAGTATTTT.

This clonotype has ten or more counts. This chain uses TRBV27 with TRBJ1-6; D remains unclear. CDR1 and CDR2 from the germline V gene are MNHEY and SMNVEV (reference sequence). This CDR3 comprises 13 residues. Deletions cut 6 bases from V and 9 bases from J, with 12 bases between. The CDR3 nucleotides are TGTGCCAGCAGCCTACACAGAGGTTCACCCCTCCACTTT. Translation gives CASSLHRGSPLHF.

In its sample, this clonotype was seen many times. The chain carries TRBV11-2 and TRBJ2-7, with TRBD2 matching over 7 bases. The germline gives CDR1 SGHAT, CDR2 FQNNGV. J was trimmed by 1 base and V by 0 bases; bases with no gene match: 9. This CDR3 comprises 17 residues. This chain's CDR3 is CASSLEPASGMSYEQYF. CDR3 in DNA: TGTGCCAGCAGCTTAGAACCGGCTAGCGGAATGTCCTACGAGCAGTACTTC.

This clonotype has ten or more counts. The rearrangement joins TRBV10-1 to TRBJ1-3; D is uncertain. Trimming took off 3 bases at V and 1 base at J, with 7 bases between the two ends. The CDR3 consists of 14 residues. CDR1 and CDR2 (germline): WNHNN, SYGVQD (reference sequence). CDR3: CASSEQPSGNTIYF. In DNA form, the CDR3 reads TGCGCCAGCAGTGAACAGCCGTCTGGAAACACCATATATTTT.

As concerns this clonotype: A much larger clonotype is one base distant, so this may be a read error. The chain links TRBV5-8 to TRBJ1-6, with TRBD1 matching over 10 bases. Per the germline V gene, CDR1 is SGHTS and CDR2 is YDEGEE. The CDR3 consists of 16 residues. For the CDR3, the DNA is TGTACCAGCAGCTTGGGGGACAGGGGTGGGTATTCACCCCTCCACTTT. It codes for CTSSLGDRGGYSPLHF.

This clonotype was picked up a small number of times. The gene calls are TRBV5-5 and TRBJ2-3; D unresolved. The CDR3 totals 15 residues. The V gene lost 2 bases and the J gene lost 6 bases, with 16 bases spanning the gap. The germline V gene has CDR1 SGHKS and CDR2 YYEKEE (reference sequence). The chain's CDR3 is CASSFSTNVGDTQYF. CDR3 nucleotides: TGTGCCAGCAGCTTTTCGACCAATGTGGGGGATACGCAGTATTTT.

This clonotype was observed a few times. The chain carries TRBV6-1 and TRBJ2-2; the D gene is possibly TRBD1 (6 bases). Germline V CDR1 and CDR2: MNHNS, SASEGT. V dropped 11 bases and J dropped 1 base, with 8 bases sitting between them. The CDR3 has 12 residues. CDR3 loop: CAEQGNTGELFF. The CDR3 coding sequence is TGTGCCGAACAGGGGAACACCGGGGAGCTGTTTTTT.

This clonotype was detected ten times or more. The chain has TRBV3-1 and TRBJ2-6; D gene uncertain. Trimming pared 5 bases from V and 2 bases from J, leaving 10 bases between. CDR3 length: 15 amino acids. Germline V CDR1 and CDR2: LGHDT, YNNKEL (reference sequence). DNA of the CDR3: TGTGCCAGCAGCGCTCGGGCCACTGGGGCCAACGTCCTGACTTTC. Protein: CASSARATGANVLTF.

This clonotype was observed many times. This chain connects TRBV11-2 to TRBJ2-3, with 10 bases aligning to TRBD1. Germline CDR1 and CDR2: SGHAT and FQNNGV. The V segment lost 1 base and the J segment 1 base; nucleotides outside the gene matches: 5. The CDR3 is 17 amino acids. The CDR3 DNA is TGTGCCAGCAGCTTAGTTTCCGGGACAGGGGGCACAGATACGCAGTATTTT. It encodes CASSLVSGTGGTDTQYF.

This clonotype was observed at least ten times. The chain is built from TRBV5-1 and TRBJ2-5; TRBD2 agrees at 9 bases. CDR1 SGHRS and CDR2 YFSETQ come from the germline V gene. The CDR3 covers 18 residues. Trimming at V came to 3 bases and at J to 5 bases, leaving 17 bases not matched to a gene. CDR3 region: CASSSNVMASGVIETQYF. The CDR3 DNA sequence: TGCGCCAGCAGCTCGAACGTAATGGCTAGCGGGGTTATTGAGACCCAGTACTTC.

This clonotype was observed many times. This chain joins TRBV6-5 and TRBJ2-7, with TRBD2 identical over 14 bases. V trimming: 0 bases; J trimming: 2 bases; junction bases outside the gene matches: 0. Germline values: CDR1 MNHEY, CDR2 SVGAGI. The CDR3 runs 16 residues. CDR3 nucleotides: TGTGCCAGCAGTTACTCGACTAGCGGGAGGGCCTACGAGCAGTACTTC. Translation gives CASSYSTSGRAYEQYF.